The following is a TCR beta chain sequence with its context. This specimen comes from a study of blood T cells in healthy people across ages. Primed by a sample-barcoded 5' primer and a J-beta primer mix, a second PCR proceeded for roughly 6 to 12 cycles. One entry per CDR3 protein, called by TCRdb with MiXCR from the 5' RACE reads. The sample holds approximately 1.5 million distinct CDR3 sequences, about 31% seen once. The length of the CDR3 is 15 residues. The germline V gene encodes CDR1 SGHDT and CDR2 YYEEEE. Trimming pared 2 bases from V and 5 bases from J, leaving 17 bases between. This TCR was recovered from a woman between 25 and 40 years old in good health. Specimen: blood. The chain recombines TRBV5-6 with TRBJ2-7, with D tentatively TRBD1 or TRBD2 (6 bases each). The CDR3 protein is CASSFIRGRFNEQYF. The CDR3 bases are TGTGCCAGCAGCTTCATACGGGGGCGATTCAACGAGCAGTACTTC.